Listed below are T cell receptor beta chains from one sample, sequenced in a study of blood T cell repertoires in COVID-19. Profiled with immunoSEQ multiplex PCR; TCRdb holds only in-frame clones, not every one. The table includes about 230,000 clones, about four fifths detected once. The specimen sequenced was peripheral blood. These receptors all stem from an elderly woman with COVID-19, enrolled during active disease. Both conserved end residues are part of each CDR3. D genes are given only for firm matches. The listing skips clone size in some rows; elsewhere it reads once, few, many or a size class.

j_gene,abundance,d_gene,v_gene,CDR3aa,CDR3nt
TRBJ2-7,-,TRBD1,TRBV18,CASSPPRDRWEQYF,TGTGCCAGCTCACCACCCCGGGACAGGTGGGAGCAGTACTTC
TRBJ2-7,-,-,TRBV3-1/TRBV3-2,CASSQVWAATYEQYF,TGTGCCAGCAGCCAAGTCTGGGCAGCAACCTACGAGCAGTACTTC
TRBJ1-1,-,-,TRBV18,CASSPGQGGLGAEAFF,TGTGCCAGCTCACCGGGGCAGGGAGGATTGGGAGCTGAAGCTTTCTTT
TRBJ1-5,once,-,TRBV6-6,CASSYAGGDRQPQHF,TGTGCCAGCAGTTACGCGGGGGGCGATCGTCAGCCCCAGCATTTT
TRBJ2-2,-,-,TRBV5-6,CASSLGGRGANTGELFF,TGTGCCAGCAGCTTGGGGGGGCGAGGGGCGAACACCGGGGAGCTGTTTTTT
TRBJ1-4,-,-,TRBV3-1/TRBV3-2,CASREGLKEKLFF,TGTGCCAGCAGGGAGGGTTTGAAAGAAAAACTGTTTTTT
TRBJ1-2,-,TRBD1,TRBV19,CASSIQGNSGTGDGYTF,TGTGCCAGTAGTATACAAGGAAACTCCGGGACAGGGGATGGCTACACCTTC
TRBJ1-2,-,TRBD1,TRBV5-4,CASSGLGQGNGYTF,TGTGCCAGCAGCGGACTGGGACAGGGAAATGGCTACACCTTC
TRBJ2-7,-,-,TRBV6-2/TRBV6-3,CASSYPYNEQYF,TGTGCCAGCAGTTACCCTTACAACGAGCAGTACTTC
TRBJ1-2,-,TRBD1,TRBV7-9,CASSPQGSSGYTF,TGTGCCAGCAGCCCACAGGGGAGTAGCGGCTACACCTTC
TRBJ2-1,-,-,TRBV2,CASSGADRREQFF,TGTGCCAGCAGTGGGGCTGACCGGAGGGAGCAGTTCTTC
TRBJ1-2,-,TRBD1,TRBV30,CAWSQIPEGAQGYTF,TGTGCCTGGAGTCAAATACCTGAGGGGGCGCAAGGCTACACCTTC
TRBJ2-3,-,TRBD2,TRBV5-1,CASSQELAGGRDTQYF,TGCGCCAGCAGCCAGGAGCTAGCGGGAGGAAGAGATACGCAGTATTTT
TRBJ2-5,-,-,TRBV3-1/TRBV3-2,CASSQGLGTGDETQYF,TGTGCCAGCAGCCAAGGCCTTGGGACTGGGGATGAGACCCAGTACTTC
TRBJ2-3,-,TRBD1,TRBV9,CASTAQGAGDTQYF,TGTGCCAGCACCGCACAGGGGGCTGGAGATACGCAGTATTTT
TRBJ2-5,-,-,TRBV18,CASSVVGAETQYF,TGTGCCAGCTCAGTGGTAGGGGCAGAGACCCAGTACTTC
TRBJ2-3,-,-,TRBV28,CASSFGRVGTDTQYF,TGTGCCAGCAGTTTTGGTCGGGTTGGCACAGATACGCAGTATTTT
TRBJ1-2,many,-,TRBV11-2,CASSSKLRGLGYTF,TGTGCCAGCAGCTCGAAACTCCGGGGTTTGGGCTACACCTTC
TRBJ2-3,once,-,TRBV9,CASSPRVTDTQYF,TGTGCCAGCAGCCCCAGGGTGACAGATACGCAGTATTTT
TRBJ1-6,-,-,TRBV30,CAWSGGSSYNSPLHF,TGTGCCTGGAGTGGCGGGAGCTCCTATAATTCACCCCTCCACTTT
TRBJ1-5,-,-,TRBV28,CASSAGQRRDQPQHF,TGTGCCAGCAGTGCTGGACAAAGGAGGGATCAGCCCCAGCATTTT
TRBJ1-6,-,-,TRBV11-1,CASSLERERGSPLHF,TGTGCCAGCAGCTTAGAAAGGGAGCGAGGATCACCCCTCCACTTT
TRBJ1-5,-,TRBD1,TRBV18,CASSPGTGGGQPQHF,TGTGCCAGCTCACCGGGGACAGGGGGCGGCCAGCCCCAGCATTTT
TRBJ2-6,few,TRBD1,TRBV18,CASSPGTGAGANVLTF,TGTGCCAGCTCACCTGGGACAGGGGCTGGGGCCAACGTCCTGACTTTC
TRBJ1-1,few,TRBD1,TRBV3-1/TRBV3-2,CASSPPDRGWNTEAFF,TGTGCCAGCAGCCCACCCGACAGGGGGTGGAACACTGAAGCTTTCTTT
TRBJ2-5,once,-,TRBV7-2,CASSLAPAREETQYF,TGTGCCAGCAGCTTAGCGCCAGCGAGGGAAGAGACCCAGTACTTC
TRBJ2-3,few,-,TRBV5-1,CASSTGSRTLPTDTQYF,TGCGCCAGCAGCACTGGTTCGCGGACACTGCCCACAGATACGCAGTATTTT
TRBJ1-5,few,-,TRBV6-5,CASSPGQLSNQPQHF,TGTGCCAGCAGTCCTGGACAGTTAAGCAATCAGCCCCAGCATTTT
TRBJ1-2,-,-,TRBV7-2,CASSLQGTINYGYTF,TGTGCCAGCAGCTTGCAGGGGACGATTAACTATGGCTACACCTTC
TRBJ1-2,-,TRBD1,TRBV4-2,CASSRTGGTNYGYTF,TGTGCCAGCAGCCGCACAGGGGGGACTAACTATGGCTACACCTTC
TRBJ1-2,once,-,TRBV3-1/TRBV3-2,CASSQDRAGVYGYTF,TGTGCCAGCAGCCAAGATCGAGCAGGGGTCTATGGCTACACCTTC